This paragraph reports one TCR beta chain. This entry comes from a study of blood T cell repertoires in COVID-19. Turning to the study itself: Sources were T cells, B-cell-depleted T cells, or PBMCs; the material itself was cDNA or gDNA.

Those enrolled in Seattle joined during active infection and were followed longitudinally afterward. The junction had 5 bases not matched to a gene; V was cut back by 9 bases and J by 1 base. The CDR3 spans 14 residues. Germline CDR1 SNHLY, CDR2 FYNNEI. As originally analysed: Reference gene primer amplification gave nucleated cell count estimates. Sequenced by immunoSEQ multiplex PCR; TCRdb stores in-frame clones only, minus some. Clone size and V and J calls were adopted from that table, with D and trimming inferred from the DNA. The profile shows about 270,000 clones, less than 90% of them singletons.

Sequencing was carried out using peripheral blood. The gene calls are TRBV2 and TRBJ2-1; TRBD1 matches at 8 bases. The receptor comes from a woman aged 25 to 45 with COVID-19, enrolled during active disease. CDR3 DNA: TGTGCCAGAACGAGGACAGGGTCCTACAATGAGCAGTTCTTC. It yields the protein CARTRTGSYNEQFF.